This is a list of T cell receptor beta chains from one sample in a study of blood T cell repertoires in COVID-19. Libraries were prepared by immunoSEQ multiplex PCR; TCRdb keeps only in-frame clonotypes and omits some of them. The sample yields tens of thousands of clones, approximately 89% seen once. Sequences were obtained from peripheral blood. These receptors were taken from a human donor in a cohort sampled during active COVID-19. The CDR3 runs from the conserved cysteine through the conserved F or W. A D gene is named only where the DNA matches it firmly. Only some rows state a clone size, as once, few, many or a class for expanded clones.

14	TRBJ1-5	TRBV19	.	.	TGTGCCAGTACCGTGGGGGGTTCATATCAGCCCCAGCATTTT	CASTVGGSYQPQHF
16	TRBJ2-3	TRBV7-9	TRBD2	.	TGTGCCAGCAGCGAGACTCTAGCGGGGTCTGACGGTACGCAGTATTTT	CASSETLAGSDGTQYF
16	TRBJ2-7	TRBV6-1	TRBD1	.	TGTGCCAGCAGTGAAGCGGGGGACAGGGGACTCGGGGAGCAGTACTTC	CASSEAGDRGLGEQYF
16	TRBJ1-3	TRBV4-3	.	few	TGCGCCAGCAGCCAAGGCTACAGGGCCTCTGGAAACACCATATATTTT	CASSQGYRASGNTIYF
13	TRBJ1-1	TRBV29-1	TRBD1	.	TGCAGCGTTGAAGACTCGACAGGGACTGAAGCTTTCTTT	CSVEDSTGTEAFF
14	TRBJ1-6	TRBV18	.	.	TGTGCCAGCTCACTACAGGGTGGAAATTCACCCCTCCACTTT	CASSLQGGNSPLHF
18	TRBJ2-5	TRBV7-6	.	.	TGTGCCAGCAGCCAGGGGGCTAGCGGGGCCCCTCGGCGGGAGACCCAGTACTTC	CASSQGASGAPRRETQYF
17	TRBJ1-3	TRBV9	.	.	TGTGCCAGCAGCCGGAGGGAAAGGAACCTTCCTGGAAACACCATATATTTT	CASSRRERNLPGNTIYF
13	TRBJ1-6	TRBV7-9	.	.	TGTGCCAGCAGCTTACGGGGAAATTCACCCCTCCACTTT	CASSLRGNSPLHF
12	TRBJ2-5	TRBV5-1	.	.	TGCGCCAGCTCCTCGGGGGAAGAGACCCAGTACTTC	CASSSGEETQYF
17	TRBJ1-2	TRBV21-1	.	.	TGTGCCAGCAGCAAATTCCCTAATTCGGGACAGATCTATGGCTACACCTTC	CASSKFPNSGQIYGYTF
15	TRBJ2-1	TRBV7-2	.	.	TGTGCCAGCAGCTTAGAAGGGGTGCCATACAATGAGCAGTTCTTC	CASSLEGVPYNEQFF
14	TRBJ1-1	TRBV30	.	.	TGTGCCTGGAGTAAAACGAGGGTGGATAATGAAGCTTTCTTT	CAWSKTRVDNEAFF
16	TRBJ2-2	TRBV4-1	TRBD1	.	TGCGCCAGCAGCCATCAAGGGACAGGGCCCACCGGGGAGCTGTTTTTT	CASSHQGTGPTGELFF
16	TRBJ2-1	TRBV7-2	.	.	TGTGCCAGCAGCTTAGTTCCTCCGGGGATCCCCAATGAGCAGTTCTTC	CASSLVPPGIPNEQFF
16	TRBJ2-3	TRBV11-2	TRBD1	.	TGTGCCAGCAGCTCCGGGACAGGGCGAAGCACAGATACGCAGTATTTT	CASSSGTGRSTDTQYF
15	TRBJ1-6	TRBV24-1	.	.	TGTGCCACCATAGGCAGGCCTCTGGCGGGGGGCCCCCTCCACTTT	CATIGRPLAGGPLHF
13	TRBJ1-1	TRBV29-1	TRBD1	.	TGCAGCGTTGAGTACAGGGGGCTCACTGAAGCTTTCTTT	CSVEYRGLTEAFF
16	TRBJ2-1	TRBV19	TRBD2	.	TGTGCCAGTAGTAGGACTAGCGGGGGGCCCATCTATGAGCAGTTCTTC	CASSRTSGGPIYEQFF
13	TRBJ1-2	TRBV18	.	.	TGTGCCAGCTCGCCGGGGAGGGATTATGGCTACACCTTC	CASSPGRDYGYTF
14	TRBJ2-7	TRBV28	TRBD2	.	TGTGCCAGCTGGGACGGGACTAGCGGGTACGAGCAGTACTTC	CASWDGTSGYEQYF
12	TRBJ2-1	TRBV18	.	.	TGTGCCAGCTCACCCCTGGCCCATGAGCAGTTCTTC	CASSPLAHEQFF
16	TRBJ1-4	TRBV28	.	.	TGTGCCAGCAGAACAGGGAGTCGGGCTTACAATGAAAAACTGTTTTTT	CASRTGSRAYNEKLFF
14	TRBJ2-7	TRBV19	.	.	TGTGCCAGTAGTACCGGGACTGTAGGTTACGAGCAGTACTTC	CASSTGTVGYEQYF
14	TRBJ2-1	TRBV28	.	.	TGTGCCAGCATCACCCAGGACAGTTACAATGAGCAGTTCTTC	CASITQDSYNEQFF